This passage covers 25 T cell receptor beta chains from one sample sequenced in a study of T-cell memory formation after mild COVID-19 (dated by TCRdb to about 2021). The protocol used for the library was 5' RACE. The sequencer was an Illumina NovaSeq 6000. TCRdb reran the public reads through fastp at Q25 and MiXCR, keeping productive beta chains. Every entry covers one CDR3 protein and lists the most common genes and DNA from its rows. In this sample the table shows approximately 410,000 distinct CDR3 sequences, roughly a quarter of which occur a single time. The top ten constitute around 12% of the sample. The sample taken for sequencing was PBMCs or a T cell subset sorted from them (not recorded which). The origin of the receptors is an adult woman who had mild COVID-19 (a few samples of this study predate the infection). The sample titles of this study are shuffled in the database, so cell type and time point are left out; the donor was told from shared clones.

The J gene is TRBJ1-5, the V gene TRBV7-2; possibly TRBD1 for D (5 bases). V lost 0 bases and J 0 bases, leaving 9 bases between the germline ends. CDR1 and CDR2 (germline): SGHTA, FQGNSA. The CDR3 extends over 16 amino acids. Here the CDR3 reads CASSLAGGGSNQPQHF. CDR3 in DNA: TGTGCCAGCAGCTTAGCGGGGGGGGGTAGCAATCAGCCCCAGCATTTT.

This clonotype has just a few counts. CDR3 DNA sequence: TGCGCCAGCAGCTTGATTCAGGGCGGCACCGGGGAGCTGTTTTTT. Its translation: CASSLIQGGTGELFF. J is TRBJ2-2 and V is TRBV5-1, with D possibly matching TRBD1 (5 bases). Germline CDR1 SGHRS, CDR2 YFSETQ. V dropped 1 base and J dropped 4 bases, with 11 bases sitting between them. The CDR3 consists of 15 residues.

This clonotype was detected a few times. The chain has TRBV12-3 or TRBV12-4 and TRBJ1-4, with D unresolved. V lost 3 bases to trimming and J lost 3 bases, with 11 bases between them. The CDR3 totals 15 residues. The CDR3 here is CASSFSGKANEKLFF. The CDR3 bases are TGTGCCAGCAGTTTCAGTGGAAAGGCTAATGAAAAACTGTTTTTT.

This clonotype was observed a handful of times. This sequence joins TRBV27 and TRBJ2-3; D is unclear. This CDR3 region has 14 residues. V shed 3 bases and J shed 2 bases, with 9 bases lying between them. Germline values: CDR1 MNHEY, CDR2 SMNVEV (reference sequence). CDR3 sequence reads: CASSFWGNTDTQYF. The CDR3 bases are TGTGCCAGCAGTTTTTGGGGTAACACAGATACGCAGTATTTT.

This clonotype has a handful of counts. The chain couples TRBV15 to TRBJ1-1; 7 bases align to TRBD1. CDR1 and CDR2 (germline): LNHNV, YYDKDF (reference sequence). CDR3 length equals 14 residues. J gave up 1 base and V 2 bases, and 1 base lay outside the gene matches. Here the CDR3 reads CATSRRTGNTEAFF. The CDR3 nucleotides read TGTGCCACCAGCAGACGGACAGGGAACACTGAAGCTTTCTTT.

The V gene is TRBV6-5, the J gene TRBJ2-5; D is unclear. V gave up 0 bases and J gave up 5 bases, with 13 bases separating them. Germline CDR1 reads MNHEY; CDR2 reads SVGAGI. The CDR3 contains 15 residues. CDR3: CASSYSNVNRETQYF. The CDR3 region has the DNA TGTGCCAGCAGTTACTCGAATGTGAACCGGGAGACCCAGTACTTC.

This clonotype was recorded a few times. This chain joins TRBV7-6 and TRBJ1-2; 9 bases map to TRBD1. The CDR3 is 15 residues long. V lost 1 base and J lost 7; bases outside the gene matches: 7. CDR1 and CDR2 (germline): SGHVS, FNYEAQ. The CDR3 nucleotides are TGTGCCAGCAGCTTAGGGGCGGACAGGGGTGCTGGCTACACCTTC. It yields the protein CASSLGADRGAGYTF. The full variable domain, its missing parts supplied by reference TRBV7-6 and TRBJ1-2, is GAGVSQSPRYKVTKRGQDVALRCDPISGHVSLYWYRQALGQGPEFLTYFNYEAQQDKSGLPNDRFSAERPEGSISTLTIQRTEQRDSAMYRCASSLGADRGAGYTFGSGTRLTVV.

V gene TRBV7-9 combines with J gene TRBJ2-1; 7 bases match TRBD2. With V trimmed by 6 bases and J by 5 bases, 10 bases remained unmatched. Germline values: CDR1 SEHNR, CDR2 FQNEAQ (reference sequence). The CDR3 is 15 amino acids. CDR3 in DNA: TGTGCCAGCAGTGGGGCGGGAGAGGGACACAATGAGCAGTTCTTC. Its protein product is CASSGAGEGHNEQFF.

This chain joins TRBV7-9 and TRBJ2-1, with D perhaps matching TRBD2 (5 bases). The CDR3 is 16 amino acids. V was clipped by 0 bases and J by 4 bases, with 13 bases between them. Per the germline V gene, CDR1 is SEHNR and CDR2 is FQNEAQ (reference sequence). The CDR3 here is CASSLAYQRLYNEQFF. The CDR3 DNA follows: TGTGCCAGCAGCTTAGCGTACCAGCGGCTATACAATGAGCAGTTCTTC. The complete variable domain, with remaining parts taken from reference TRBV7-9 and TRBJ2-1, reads DTGVSQNPRHKITKRGQNVTFRCDPISEHNRLYWYRQTLGQGPEFLTYFQNEAQLEKSRLLSDRFSAERPKGSFSTLEIQRTEQGDSAMYLCASSLAYQRLYNEQFFGPGTRLTVL.

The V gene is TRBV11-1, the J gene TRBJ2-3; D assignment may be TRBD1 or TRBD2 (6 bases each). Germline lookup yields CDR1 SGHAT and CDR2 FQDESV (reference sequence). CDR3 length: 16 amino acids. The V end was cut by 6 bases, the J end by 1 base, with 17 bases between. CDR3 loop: CASSQLRGTRTDTQYF. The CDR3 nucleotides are TGTGCCAGCAGTCAGCTACGGGGGACACGCACAGATACGCAGTATTTT.

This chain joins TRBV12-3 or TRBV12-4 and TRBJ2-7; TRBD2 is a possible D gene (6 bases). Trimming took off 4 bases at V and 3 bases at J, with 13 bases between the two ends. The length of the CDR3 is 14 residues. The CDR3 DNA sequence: TGTGCCAGCAGTTCCGGGACTGCGTTCTACGAGCAGTACTTC. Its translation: CASSSGTAFYEQYF.

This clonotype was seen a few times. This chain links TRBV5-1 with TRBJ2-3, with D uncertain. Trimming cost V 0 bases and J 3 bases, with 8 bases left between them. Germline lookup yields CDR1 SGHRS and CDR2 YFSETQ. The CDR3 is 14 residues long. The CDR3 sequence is CASSLGGYTDTQYF. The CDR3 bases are TGCGCCAGCAGCTTGGGAGGATATACAGATACGCAGTATTTT.

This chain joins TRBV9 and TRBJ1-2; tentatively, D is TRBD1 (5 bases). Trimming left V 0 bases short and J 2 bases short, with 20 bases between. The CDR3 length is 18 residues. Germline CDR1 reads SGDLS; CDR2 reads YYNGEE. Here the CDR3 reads CASSVAVDPRTSNYGYTF. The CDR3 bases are TGTGCCAGCAGCGTAGCGGTTGATCCCCGGACAAGCAACTATGGCTACACCTTC.

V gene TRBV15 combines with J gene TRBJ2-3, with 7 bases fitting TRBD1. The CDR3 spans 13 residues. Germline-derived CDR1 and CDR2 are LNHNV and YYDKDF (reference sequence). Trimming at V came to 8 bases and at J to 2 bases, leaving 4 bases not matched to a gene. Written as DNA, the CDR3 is TGTGCCACCCGGGACAGATACACAGATACGCAGTATTTT. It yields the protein CATRDRYTDTQYF.

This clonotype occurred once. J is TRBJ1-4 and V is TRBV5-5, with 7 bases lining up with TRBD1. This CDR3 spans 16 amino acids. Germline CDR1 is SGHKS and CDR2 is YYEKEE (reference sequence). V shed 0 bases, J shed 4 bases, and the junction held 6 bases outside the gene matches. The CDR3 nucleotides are TGTGCCAGCAGCTTGGCTCCGACAGGGCTTAATGAAAAACTGTTTTTT. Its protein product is CASSLAPTGLNEKLFF.

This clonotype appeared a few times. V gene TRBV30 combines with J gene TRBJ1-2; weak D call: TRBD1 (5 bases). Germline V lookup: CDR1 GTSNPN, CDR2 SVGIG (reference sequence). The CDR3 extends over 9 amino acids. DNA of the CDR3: TGTGTAGGGGAGGGTGGCTACACCTTC. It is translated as CVGEGGYTF.

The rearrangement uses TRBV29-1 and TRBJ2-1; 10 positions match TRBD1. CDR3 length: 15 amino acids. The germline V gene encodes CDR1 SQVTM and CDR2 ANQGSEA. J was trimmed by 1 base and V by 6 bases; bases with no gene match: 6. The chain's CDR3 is CSVVRQGASYNEQFF. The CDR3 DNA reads TGCAGCGTGGTTAGACAGGGGGCGTCCTACAATGAGCAGTTCTTC.

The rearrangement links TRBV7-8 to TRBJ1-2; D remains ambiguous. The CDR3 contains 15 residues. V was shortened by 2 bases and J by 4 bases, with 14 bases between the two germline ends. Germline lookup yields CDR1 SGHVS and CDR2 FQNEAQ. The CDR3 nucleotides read TGTGCCAGCAGCTTACCGAACACACCACTCTATGGCTACACCTTC. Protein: CASSLPNTPLYGYTF.

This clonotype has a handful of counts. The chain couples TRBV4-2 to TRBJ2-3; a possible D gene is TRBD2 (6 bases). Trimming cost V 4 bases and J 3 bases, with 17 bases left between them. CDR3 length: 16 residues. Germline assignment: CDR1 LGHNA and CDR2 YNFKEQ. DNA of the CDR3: TGTGCCAGCAGCCTTTTAGCGGTTGGGACGACAGATACGCAGTATTTT. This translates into CASSLLAVGTTDTQYF.

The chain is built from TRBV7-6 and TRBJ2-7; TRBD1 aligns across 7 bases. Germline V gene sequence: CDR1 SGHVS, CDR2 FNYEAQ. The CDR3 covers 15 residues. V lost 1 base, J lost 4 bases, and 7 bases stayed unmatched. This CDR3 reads CASSLERGTAYEQYF. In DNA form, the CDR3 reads TGTGCCAGCAGCTTAGAAAGGGGGACAGCTTACGAGCAGTACTTC.

CDR3 nucleotide sequence: TGTGCCAGCAGCTCTGTTTTAAACACTGAAGCTTTCTTT. Translating gives CASSSVLNTEAFF. The chain couples TRBV7-2 to TRBJ1-1; D is unresolved. Trimming took off 4 bases at V and 2 bases at J, with 8 bases between the two ends. Germline CDR1 reads SGHTA; CDR2 reads FQGNSA. The CDR3 is made up of 13 amino acids.

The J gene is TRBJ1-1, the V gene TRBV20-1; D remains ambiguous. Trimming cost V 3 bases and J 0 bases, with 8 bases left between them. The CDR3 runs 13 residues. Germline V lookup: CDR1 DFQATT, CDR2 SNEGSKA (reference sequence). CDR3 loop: CSARPSLNTEAFF. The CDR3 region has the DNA TGCAGTGCTAGGCCCAGCTTGAACACTGAAGCTTTCTTT.

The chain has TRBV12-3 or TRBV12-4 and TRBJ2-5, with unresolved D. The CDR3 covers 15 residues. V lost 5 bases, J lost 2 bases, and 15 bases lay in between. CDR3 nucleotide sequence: TGTGCCAGCAGTATCCTCTCAGGTGATCAAGAGACCCAGTACTTC. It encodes CASSILSGDQETQYF.

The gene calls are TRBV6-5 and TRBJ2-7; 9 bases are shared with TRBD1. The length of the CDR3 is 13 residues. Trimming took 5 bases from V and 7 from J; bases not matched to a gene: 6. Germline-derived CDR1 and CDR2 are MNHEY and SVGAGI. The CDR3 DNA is TGTGCCAGCAGTAGGGGGACAGGGTTTGAGCAGTACTTC. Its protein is CASSRGTGFEQYF.

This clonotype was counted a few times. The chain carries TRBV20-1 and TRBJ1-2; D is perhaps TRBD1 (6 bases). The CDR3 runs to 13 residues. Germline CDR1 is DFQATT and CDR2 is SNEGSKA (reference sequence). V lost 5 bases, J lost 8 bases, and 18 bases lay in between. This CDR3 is CSAGGQLGAGYTF. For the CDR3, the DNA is TGCAGTGCTGGTGGACAGCTTGGGGCGGGCTACACCTTC.